Shown below are 16 T cell receptor beta chains from a single sample sequenced in a study of T cell responses to AZD1222 COVID-19 vaccine. Sequencing was performed with immunoSEQ multiplex PCR; in TCRdb, only in-frame clones are kept and a portion is missing. The table has around 160,000 clones, under 95% seen once. Specimen: peripheral blood, collected on day 0 of AZD1222 vaccination. These receptors were taken from an adult in good health.

The chain uses TRBV19 and TRBJ1-2, with 8 bases aligning to TRBD1. CDR1 and CDR2 from the germline V gene are LNHDA and SQIVND (reference sequence). V trimming: 5 bases; J trimming: 0 bases; junction bases outside the gene matches: 8. The length of the CDR3 is 16 residues. The CDR3 nucleotides read TGTGCCAGTAGTCTGCAGGGGGCGCGAGCTAACTATGGCTACACCTTC. It yields the protein CASSLQGARANYGYTF.

The J gene is TRBJ1-3, the V gene TRBV7-3; the D gene is possibly TRBD1 (5 bases). Trimming cost V 1 base and J 8 bases, with 15 bases left between them. The CDR3 runs 15 residues. CDR1 is SGHTA, CDR2 FQGTGA, per germline. CDR3 sequence: CASSLNAGDGYTIYF. For the CDR3, the DNA is TGTGCCAGCAGCTTAAACGCCGGGGACGGGTACACCATATATTTT.

The chain combines TRBV10-3 with TRBJ1-2; D perhaps matches TRBD1 (6 bases). The CDR3 runs to 16 residues. Looked up from germline, CDR1 is ENHRY and CDR2 is SYGVKD. With 0 bases removed from V and 6 bases from J, the gap between germline ends came to 17 bases. In DNA, the CDR3 is TGTGCCATCAGTGAGTCGACAGGAGGGAATAATCATGGCTACACCTTC. It codes for CAISESTGGNNHGYTF.

The chain couples TRBV19 to TRBJ1-5; the D gene is possibly TRBD1 (5 bases). The germline gives CDR1 LNHDA, CDR2 SQIVND (reference sequence). V was trimmed by 5 bases and J by 1 base, leaving 12 bases between them. The CDR3 has 15 residues. The CDR3 DNA reads as TGTGCCAGTAGTCCCCCGCGGGGGAGCAATCAGCCCCAGCATTTT. Its translation is CASSPPRGSNQPQHF.

V usage is TRBV4-2 and J usage is TRBJ2-3; D is perhaps TRBD2 (5 bases). From germline, CDR1 is LGHNA and CDR2 YNFKEQ. The CDR3 loop spans 14 amino acids. Trimming pared 1 base from V and 1 base from J, leaving 6 bases between. The CDR3, as DNA: TGTGCCAGCAGCCAAGTCGGGGGCACAGATACGCAGTATTTT. The encoded protein is CASSQVGGTDTQYF.

The chain links TRBV7-3 to TRBJ1-5; no firm D call. Germline CDR1 SGHTA, CDR2 FQGTGA. The V and J ends lost 1 base and 0 bases respectively, with 7 bases between them. CDR3 length: 15 amino acids. The CDR3 DNA reads as TGTGCCAGCAGCTTAATGGGCGGTAGCAATCAGCCCCAGCATTTT. Protein product: CASSLMGGSNQPQHF.

This chain links TRBV12-5 with TRBJ2-3; either TRBD1 or TRBD2 may fit D (5 bases each). CDR1 LGHNT and CDR2 FRNRAP come from the germline V gene. The CDR3 contains 15 residues. V gave up 8 bases and J gave up 0 bases, with 15 bases separating them. CDR3 DNA sequence: TGTGCTAGTCGGGGCAGACTTCCTAGCACAGATACGCAGTATTTT. Protein: CASRGRLPSTDTQYF.

This chain links TRBV13 with TRBJ1-6, with no clear D. Germline V gives CDR1 PRHDT, CDR2 FYEKMQ (reference sequence). V lost 1 base to trimming and J lost 12 bases, with 7 bases between them. The CDR3 totals 12 residues. CDR3 in DNA: TGTGCCAGCAGCTTAGTTGACCAACCCCTCCACTTT. The encoded protein is CASSLVDQPLHF.

The rearrangement joins TRBV7-9 to TRBJ1-6; D gene unclear. CDR1 and CDR2 from the germline V gene are SEHNR and FQNEAQ (reference sequence). V gave up 5 bases and J gave up 7 bases, with 15 bases separating them. The CDR3 consists of 15 residues. DNA for the CDR3: TGTGCCAGCAGCCCCGAAATTTCTTACAATTCACCCCTCCACTTT. Its translation is CASSPEISYNSPLHF.

V usage is TRBV14 and J usage is TRBJ1-3; D gene ambiguous. The V gene lost 6 bases and the J gene lost 4 bases, with 10 bases spanning the gap. This CDR3 has 13 amino acids. Germline V gene data show CDR1 as SGHDN and CDR2 as FVKESK. The CDR3 coding sequence is TGTGCCAGCAGTCTTACGCAGGGAAACACCATATATTTT. Protein product: CASSLTQGNTIYF.

The rearrangement joins TRBV11-2 to TRBJ1-6, with no clear D. V was clipped by 5 bases and J by 10 bases, with 27 bases between them. This CDR3 spans 18 amino acids. Germline CDR1 reads SGHAT; CDR2 reads FQNNGV. CDR3 nucleotide sequence: TGTGCCAGCAGCGAGAAATCATATGGTGAGGGTCCTTCCTCACCCCTCCACTTT. Residues: CASSEKSYGEGPSSPLHF.

The rearrangement joins TRBV11-2 to TRBJ2-5; either TRBD1 or TRBD2 may fit D (5 bases each). Trimming cost V 2 bases and J 4 bases, with 11 bases left between them. The CDR3 sequence is 14 residues long. CDR1 is SGHAT, CDR2 FQNNGV, per germline. CDR3 coding DNA: TGTGCCAGCAGCTTAACCGGGGCGCGAGAGACCCAGTACTTC. It translates to CASSLTGARETQYF.

V usage is TRBV29-1 and J usage is TRBJ1-1, with D tentatively TRBD1 (6 bases). V lost 1 base, J lost 10 bases, and 10 bases lay in between. CDR1 and CDR2 (germline): SQVTM, ANQGSEA. This CDR3 is built from 11 residues. Written as DNA, the CDR3 is TGCAGCGTTGAAGGAGGGGGGAGAGCTTTCTTT. This translates into CSVEGGGRAFF.

The chain recombines TRBV5-1 with TRBJ1-4; a possible D gene is TRBD1 (6 bases). The CDR3 covers 14 residues. Germline values: CDR1 SGHRS, CDR2 YFSETQ. The ends were cut back, 3 bases at V and 5 bases at J, with 11 bases in the middle. The chain's CDR3 is CASSSEGGNEKLFF. In DNA form, the CDR3 reads TGCGCCAGCAGCTCCGAGGGGGGGAATGAAAAACTGTTTTTT. Supplemented by reference TRBV5-1 and TRBJ1-4, the full variable domain reads KAGVTQTPRYLIKTRGQQVTLSCSPISGHRSVSWYQQTPGQGLQFLFEYFSETQRNKGNFPGRFSGRQFSNSRSEMNVSTLELGDSALYLCASSSEGGNEKLFFGSGTQLSVL.

The chain has TRBV9 and TRBJ2-1; weak D call: TRBD2 (6 bases). The CDR3 extends over 15 amino acids. The V and J ends lost 0 bases and 8 bases respectively, with 15 bases between them. Germline CDR1 and CDR2: SGDLS and YYNGEE. The CDR3 sequence is CASSVELAQGHEQFF. In nucleotides, the CDR3 is TGTGCCAGCAGCGTAGAACTAGCTCAGGGTCATGAGCAGTTCTTC.

The V gene is TRBV19, the J gene TRBJ1-2; 7 positions match TRBD1. CDR3 length: 16 amino acids. CDR1 is LNHDA and CDR2 is SQIVND in the germline V gene (reference sequence). The V and J ends lost 2 bases and 3 bases, in that order; junction bases with no gene match: 9. In DNA form, the CDR3 reads TGTGCCAGTAGTATAAGAGGGGGCCGAGGGGACTATGGCTACACCTTC. Translated, it gives CASSIRGGRGDYGYTF.